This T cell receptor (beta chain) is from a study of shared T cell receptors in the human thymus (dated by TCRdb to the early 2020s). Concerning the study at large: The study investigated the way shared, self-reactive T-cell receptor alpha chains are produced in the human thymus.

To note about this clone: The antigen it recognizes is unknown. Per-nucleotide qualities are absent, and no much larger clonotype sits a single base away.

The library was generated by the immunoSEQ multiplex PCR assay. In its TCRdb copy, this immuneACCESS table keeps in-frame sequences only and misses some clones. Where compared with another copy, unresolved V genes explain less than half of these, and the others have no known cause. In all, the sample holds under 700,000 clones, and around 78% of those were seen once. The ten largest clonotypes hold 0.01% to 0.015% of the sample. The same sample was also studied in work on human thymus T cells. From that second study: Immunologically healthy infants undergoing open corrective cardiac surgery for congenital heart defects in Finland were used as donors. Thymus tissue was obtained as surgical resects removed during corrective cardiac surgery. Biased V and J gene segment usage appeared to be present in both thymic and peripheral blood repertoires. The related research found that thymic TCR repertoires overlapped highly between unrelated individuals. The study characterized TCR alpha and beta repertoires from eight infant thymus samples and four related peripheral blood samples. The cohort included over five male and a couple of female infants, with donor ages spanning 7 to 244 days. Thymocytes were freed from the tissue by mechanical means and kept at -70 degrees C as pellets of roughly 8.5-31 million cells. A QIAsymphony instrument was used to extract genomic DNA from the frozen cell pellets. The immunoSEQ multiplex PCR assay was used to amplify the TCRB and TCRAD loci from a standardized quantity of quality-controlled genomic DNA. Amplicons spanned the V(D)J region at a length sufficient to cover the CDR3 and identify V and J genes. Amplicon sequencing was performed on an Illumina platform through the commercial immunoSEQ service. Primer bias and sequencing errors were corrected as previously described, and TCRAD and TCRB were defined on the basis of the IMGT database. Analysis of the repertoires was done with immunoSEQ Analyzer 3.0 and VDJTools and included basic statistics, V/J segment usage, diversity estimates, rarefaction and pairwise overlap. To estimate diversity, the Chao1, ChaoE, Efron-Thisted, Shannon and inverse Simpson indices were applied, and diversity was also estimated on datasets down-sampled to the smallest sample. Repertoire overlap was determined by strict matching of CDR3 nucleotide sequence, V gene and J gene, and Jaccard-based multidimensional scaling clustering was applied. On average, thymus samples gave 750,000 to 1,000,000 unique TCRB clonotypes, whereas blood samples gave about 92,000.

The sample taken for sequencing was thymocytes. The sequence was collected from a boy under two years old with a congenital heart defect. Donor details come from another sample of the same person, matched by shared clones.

The DNA reads as follows: TGTGCCAGCAGCAAAGACAGGCGGGAGGACAACGAGCAGTACTTC. It translates as CASSKDRREDNEQYF. This chain joins TRBV21-1 to TRBJ2-7; the D segment call TRBD2 is taken from the table without a DNA check. TRBV21-1 constitutes a pseudogene. CDR3 length: 15 amino acids, cysteine to phenylalanine. Solely the CDR3 DNA is kept, with 45 bases framed from the first base.